These T cell receptor beta chains were read from a single sample in a study of somatic mutations in cytotoxic T cells in rheumatoid arthritis. Produced via immunoSEQ multiplex PCR; TCRdb's table is partial and in-frame only. The data show fewer than 20,000 clones, 80% to 85% seen once. The sequencing input was CD8+ T cells sorted from blood. These receptors all stem from an adult with rheumatoid arthritis. The CDR3 runs from the conserved cysteine through the conserved F or W. Fields, in order: V gene, clone size, D gene, J gene, CDR3 DNA, CDR3 protein. The D gene is left open where the match is weak. Size is omitted from some rows. Given values are once, few, many or a class for expanded clones.

>TRBV28|NA|NA|TRBJ2-5
TGTGCCAGCACGGCCAGGGGTAGTCAAGAGACCCAGTACTTC
CASTARGSQETQYF
>TRBV19|NA|NA|TRBJ1-2
TGTGCCAGTAGTATCTCCGGACTGGAGGGTAACTATGGCTACACCTTC
CASSISGLEGNYGYTF
>TRBV7-8|NA|NA|TRBJ2-5
TGTGCCAGCAGCCCCTGGGCGAGAGAGACCCAGTACTTC
CASSPWARETQYF
>TRBV6-5|NA|TRBD1|TRBJ2-1
TGTGCCAGCAGTTCCACGACAGGGGGCAATGAGCAGTTCTTC
CASSSTTGGNEQFF
>TRBV4-1|NA|NA|TRBJ2-7
TGCGCCAGCAGCCAAGATCACTCCTACGAGCAGTACTTC
CASSQDHSYEQYF
>TRBV30|NA|TRBD2|TRBJ2-2
TGTGCCTGGAGTGGCGGGAGTCCTGGCGGGGAGCTGTTTTTT
CAWSGGSPGGELFF
>TRBV6-5|NA|NA|TRBJ2-1
TGTGCCAGCAGACGAGGGCTGACTGAGCAGTTCTTC
CASRRGLTEQFF
>TRBV5-6|NA|NA|TRBJ2-2
TGTGCCAGCAGCTTCGGGGGAGGCACCGGGGAGCTGTTTTTT
CASSFGGGTGELFF
>TRBV6-5|NA|TRBD1|TRBJ1-2
TGTGCCAGCAGCCCCGCGGCAGGGGGTGGGTATGGCTACACCTTC
CASSPAAGGGYGYTF
>TRBV12-5|NA|NA|TRBJ1-1
TGTGCTAGTGGTCCAAAGACAGGAATGAACACTGAAGCTTTCTTT
CASGPKTGMNTEAFF
>TRBV6-5|once|NA|TRBJ2-1
TGTGCCAGCAGTTACGTGGGGGACTACAATGAGCAGTTCTTC
CASSYVGDYNEQFF
>TRBV28|NA|NA|TRBJ2-7
TGTGCCAGCAGTTTAAGAGGTTTCTACGAGCAGTACTTC
CASSLRGFYEQYF
>TRBV28|NA|NA|TRBJ1-1
TGTGCCAGCAGTCCAACCAGGACAGCGAACACTGAAGCTTTCTTT
CASSPTRTANTEAFF
>TRBV19|NA|NA|TRBJ2-1
TGTGCCAGTACCACCTCAGCCCACAGCTCCTACAATGAGCAGTTCTTC
CASTTSAHSSYNEQFF
>TRBV29-1|once|NA|TRBJ2-3
TGCAGCGTCCCTGGTGTAGTCGCGCAGTATTTT
CSVPGVVAQYF
>TRBV11-3|medium-sized|TRBD2|TRBJ2-2
TGTGCCAGCAGCTTAGGGACTAGCGGGACTAACACCGGGGAGCTGTTTTTT
CASSLGTSGTNTGELFF
>TRBV10-3|NA|TRBD2|TRBJ2-3
TGTGCCATCAGCAACAAACTTCTAGCGGGAGGGTCCACAGATACGCAGTATTTT
CAISNKLLAGGSTDTQYF
>TRBV5-3|NA|TRBD1|TRBJ2-4
TGTGCCAGACCTGGGGGACAGAACCCGGCTATTGCAGCCAAAAACATTCAGTACTTC
CARPGGQNPAIAAKNIQYF
>TRBV11-2|NA|TRBD2|TRBJ2-2
TGTGCCAGCAGCTTAGATCGGATAGCGGGGGGGTCCCGGGAGCTGTTTTTT
CASSLDRIAGGSRELFF
>TRBV6-6|NA|NA|TRBJ2-5
TGTGCCAGCAGTTCCGGGACCCAGTACTTC
CASSSGTQYF
>TRBV6-1|few|NA|TRBJ2-7
TGTGCCAGCAGTCCACAGGGTAGCGAGCAGTACTTC
CASSPQGSEQYF
>TRBV2|few|NA|TRBJ2-1
TGTGCCAACGCGCTGGAAGCTAGTAATGAGCAGTTCTTC
CANALEASNEQFF
>TRBV2|NA|NA|TRBJ1-2
TGTGCCAGCAGTGCCACCTCTAGAAATGGCTACACCTTC
CASSATSRNGYTF
>TRBV2|once|NA|TRBJ2-3
TGTGCCAGTTCAGGGCTTAAAGCAGATACGCAGTATTTT
CASSGLKADTQYF
>TRBV7-9|NA|NA|TRBJ2-4
TGTGCCAGTACCCACAGCTCCGAAAACATTCAGTACTTC
CASTHSSENIQYF
>TRBV29-1|NA|NA|TRBJ2-1
TGCAGCGTTGATGGACCCCAAGGCAACTACAATGAGCAGTTCTTC
CSVDGPQGNYNEQFF
>TRBV2|NA|NA|TRBJ1-4
TGTGCCAGCATTGCCCAAAATGAAAAACTGTTTTTT
CASIAQNEKLFF
>TRBV7-9|NA|NA|TRBJ1-5
TGTGCCAGCAGCTTAGACACTTTCAATCAGCCCCAGCATTTT
CASSLDTFNQPQHF
>TRBV9|once|NA|TRBJ2-5
TGTGCCAGCAGCGTAGTACCAGGCCCTAGGGAGACCCAGTACTTC
CASSVVPGPRETQYF
>TRBV10-3|NA|NA|TRBJ1-4
TGTGCCATCAGCCTGGACGAGGGGGAAAAACTGTTTTTT
CAISLDEGEKLFF
>TRBV15|NA|NA|TRBJ1-5
TGTGCCACCAGCCAAACGGTTTTAAGTTGGCCCCAGCATTTT
CATSQTVLSWPQHF
>TRBV7-9|few|TRBD1|TRBJ1-2
TGTGCCAGCAGCTCGGGACAGGCGACGATCAATGGCTACACCTTC
CASSSGQATINGYTF
>TRBV5-8|NA|NA|TRBJ2-7
TGTGCCAGCACTCACGAGGAAACCTACTACGAGCAGTACTTC
CASTHEETYYEQYF
>TRBV7-9|few|NA|TRBJ1-4
TGTGCCAGCAGCCCCCGACAGGATGGGGAAAAACTGTTTTTT
CASSPRQDGEKLFF
>TRBV12-5|NA|NA|TRBJ2-1
TGTGCTAGTGGTTTGGGGGGCGACGAGTACAATGAGCAGTTCTTC
CASGLGGDEYNEQFF
>TRBV19|NA|NA|TRBJ1-4
TGTGCCAGTAGTCCTCGGGGAGGGAGTAATGAAAAACTGTTTTTT
CASSPRGGSNEKLFF
>TRBV5-6|NA|TRBD2|TRBJ2-7
TGTGCCAGCAGCTTGTTAGCGGGAGGGATGGGCGAGCAGTACTTC
CASSLLAGGMGEQYF